This T cell receptor (beta chain) is drawn from a study of T cell repertoires in cytomegalovirus infection. Looked up from germline, CDR1 is SGHNT and CDR2 is YYREEE (reference sequence). The CDR3 has 17 amino acids. With 2 bases removed from V and 2 bases from J, the gap between germline ends came to 20 bases. TCRdb analysed the reads with MiXCR anew, one entry per CDR3 protein. Here the sample spans some 920,000 distinct CDR3 sequences, roughly 30% being singletons. About this clonotype itself: The antigen is not known.

This sequence joins TRBV5-4 and TRBJ2-7; perhaps TRBD1 as D (6 bases). The sample was cultured CD8+ T cells from PBMCs, taken from culture after CMV antigen stimulation. This TCR derives from a human donor in good health (CMV status not recorded). Some clones in this sample may be carry-over from other donors' samples. As DNA, the CDR3 is TGTGCCAGCAGCTTTATCATCTGGCCGGACAGCCCCTACGAGCAGTACTTC. This sequence encodes CASSFIIWPDSPYEQYF.